The T cell receptor (beta chain) described here comes from a study of T cells in tumors after PD-1 blockade (dated by TCRdb to about 2019). With regard to the full study: Patients were excluded if they had prior checkpoint blockade, use of systemic immunosuppressants, or recent radiotherapy or other anti-cancer therapy within 4 weeks. Some patients also continued taking vismodegib 150 mg daily during anti-PD-1 treatment. The study performed paired single-cell RNA and TCR sequencing on site-matched tumors from BCC or SCC patients before and after anti-PD-1 therapy. Tumor samples averaged 26,066 TCR templates (range about 554-99,264) and around 5,900 unique clonotypes, 20 to 25-fold deeper than single-cell TCR sequencing. Patients received pembrolizumab 200 mg every 3 weeks or cemiplimab 350 mg every 2 weeks. RECIST version 1.1 was used to evaluate clinical response. The investigation overall reported the following: Where the novel T cell clones came from was not determined, and possible sources could include lymphoid organs or rare unexpanded clones inside the tumor or in the tumor periphery. Clonal replacement was seen only when comparing pre- and post-treatment samples and not when comparing two pre-treatment samples, which argues against artifacts from biopsy timing or location. About 41% of tumor TCR clonotypes were found in blood, and some novel exhausted tumor clones appeared in pre-treatment blood, suggesting peripheral recruitment. Exhausted CD8+ clones expanded after therapy were mostly novel clonotypes undetected pre-treatment, suggesting clonal replacement rather than reinvigoration of pre-existing clones.

The immunoSEQ platform was used to carry out deep TCRbeta sequencing. Processing in the source paper ran as follows. Only productive rearrangements were exported from the immunoSEQ Analyzer for downstream analysis. A two-sided binomial test at Bonferroni-corrected P below 0.01 was used to call clones with significant expansion or contraction between timepoints. T cell phenotypes were assigned to bulk TCRbeta clonotypes by matching to single-cell RNA+TCR-seq clones sharing the same TCRbeta sequence. Tumor enrichment of a clone was calculated by dividing the clone's tumor frequency by the clone's PBMC frequency, both taken from bulk TCR sequencing. TCRs were grouped by GLIPH into specificity groups, defined as clusters of distinct TCRs likely recognizing common antigens via shared CDR3 motifs. TCRdb took this table from immuneACCESS and kept in-frame rearrangements with V and J called. Such tables lack part of the clones; where checked against another copy, unresolved V genes explain under half of the gap, and the rest is unexplained. That table gives V, J and clone size, and the DNA gave D and trimming. In all, the sample holds approximately 12,000 clones, and over 55% of those were seen once. About 16% of the sample is taken by the ten largest.

The sample's time point, from its label and the paper: before anti-PD-1 therapy. Site-matched tumor biopsies were taken from the same primary tumor before and after PD-1 blockade. Genomic DNA extracted from tumor biopsies or peripheral blood was used for bulk TCRbeta sequencing, with input ranging from 616 ng to 6,004 ng. Leftover biopsy material went through bulk TCRbeta sequencing, with the goal of boosting sensitivity for rare clonotypes relative to single-cell TCR sequencing. All patients had histologically proven advanced or metastatic basal or squamous cell carcinoma and were poor candidates for surgical resection. Of the approximately 12 patients making up the basal cell carcinoma cohort, 8 underwent bulk tumor TCR sequencing. Fresh biopsies came from the site of the primary tumor, and part of the tissue was kept in RNAlater for exome and bulk TCR sequencing. Inclusive of the bounding cysteine and phenylalanine, the CDR3 is 15 residues long. The sequence is cut down to CDR3 DNA, 45 bases in frame from base 1. The germline V end is reduced by 0 bases and the J end by 5 bases; junction bases left unmatched: 7. Per the germline V gene, SGHDT is the CDR1 and YYEEEE is the CDR2.

This clone was seen a few times. The antigen this receptor binds is unknown. Per-nucleotide qualities are absent, and no much larger clonotype sits a single base away. This specimen was tumor tissue, taken before anti-PD-1 treatment. The chain is assembled from TRBV5-6 and TRBJ1-2; the central 7 bases match TRBD1. This sequence was found in a human donor with basal cell carcinoma. The CDR3 region reads CASSLGQGFSYGYTF. The nucleotide sequence reads TGTGCCAGCAGCTTGGGACAGGGTTTTAGTTATGGCTACACCTTC.